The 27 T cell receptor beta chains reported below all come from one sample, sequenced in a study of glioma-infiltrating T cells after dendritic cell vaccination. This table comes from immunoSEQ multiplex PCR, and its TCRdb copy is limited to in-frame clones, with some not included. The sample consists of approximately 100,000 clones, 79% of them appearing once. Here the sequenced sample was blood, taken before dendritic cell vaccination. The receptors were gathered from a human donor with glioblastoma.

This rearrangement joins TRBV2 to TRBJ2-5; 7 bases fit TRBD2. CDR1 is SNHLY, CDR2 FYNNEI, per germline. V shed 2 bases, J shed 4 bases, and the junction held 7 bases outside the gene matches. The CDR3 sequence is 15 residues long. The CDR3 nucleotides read TGTGCCAGCAGTGAACTAGCGGAGTCTCGAGAGACCCAGTACTTC. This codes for CASSELAESRETQYF.

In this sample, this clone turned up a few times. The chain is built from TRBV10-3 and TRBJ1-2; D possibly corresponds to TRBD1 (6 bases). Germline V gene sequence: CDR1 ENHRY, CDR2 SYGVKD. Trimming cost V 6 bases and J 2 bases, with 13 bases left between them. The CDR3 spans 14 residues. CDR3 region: CAIRESGQNYGYTF. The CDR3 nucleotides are TGTGCCATCAGGGAATCAGGACAGAACTATGGCTACACCTTC.

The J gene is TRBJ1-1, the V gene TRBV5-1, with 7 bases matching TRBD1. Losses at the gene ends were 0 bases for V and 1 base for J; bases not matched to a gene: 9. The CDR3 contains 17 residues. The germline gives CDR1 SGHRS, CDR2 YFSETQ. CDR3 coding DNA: TGCGCCAGCAGCTTGGCCAGGGGGTTGAGGAGGAACACTGAAGCTTTCTTT. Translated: CASSLARGLRRNTEAFF.

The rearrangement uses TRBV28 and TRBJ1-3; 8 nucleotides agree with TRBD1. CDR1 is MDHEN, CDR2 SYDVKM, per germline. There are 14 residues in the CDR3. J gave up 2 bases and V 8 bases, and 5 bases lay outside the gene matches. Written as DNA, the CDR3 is TGTGCCAGCCACTTGACAGGGGCTGGAAACACCATATATTTT. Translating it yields CASHLTGAGNTIYF.

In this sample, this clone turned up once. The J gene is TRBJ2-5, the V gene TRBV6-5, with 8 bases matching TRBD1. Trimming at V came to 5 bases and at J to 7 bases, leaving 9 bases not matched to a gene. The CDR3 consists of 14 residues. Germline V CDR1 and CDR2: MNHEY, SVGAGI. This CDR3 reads CASSGTGGVGTQYF. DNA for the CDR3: TGTGCCAGCAGTGGGACAGGTGGAGTTGGGACCCAGTACTTC.

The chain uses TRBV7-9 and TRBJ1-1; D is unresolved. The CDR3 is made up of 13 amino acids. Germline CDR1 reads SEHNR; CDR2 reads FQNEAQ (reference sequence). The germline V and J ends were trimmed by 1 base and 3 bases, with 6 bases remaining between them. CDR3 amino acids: CASSLVGDTEAFF. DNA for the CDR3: TGTGCCAGCAGCTTAGTGGGAGACACTGAAGCTTTCTTT.

As DNA, the CDR3 is TGTGCCAGCAGCCAATACGGGTTCAATGAGCAGTTCTTC. It is translated as CASSQYGFNEQFF. This chain uses TRBV16 with TRBJ2-1; D not resolved. Germline CDR1 is KGHSY and CDR2 is FQNENV. V lost 1 base to trimming and J lost 6 bases, with 7 bases between them. This CDR3 has 13 amino acids.

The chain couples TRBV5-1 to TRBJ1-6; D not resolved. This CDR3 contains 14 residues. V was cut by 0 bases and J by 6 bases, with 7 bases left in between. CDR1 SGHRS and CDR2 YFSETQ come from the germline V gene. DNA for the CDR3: TGCGCCAGCAGCTTGGAAGGGAGTAATTCACCCCTCCACTTT. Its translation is CASSLEGSNSPLHF.

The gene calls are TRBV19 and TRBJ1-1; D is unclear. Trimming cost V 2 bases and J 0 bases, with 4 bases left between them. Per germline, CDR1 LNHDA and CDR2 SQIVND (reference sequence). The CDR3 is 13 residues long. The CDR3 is CASSIQLNTEAFF. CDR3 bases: TGTGCCAGTAGTATACAGTTGAACACTGAAGCTTTCTTT.

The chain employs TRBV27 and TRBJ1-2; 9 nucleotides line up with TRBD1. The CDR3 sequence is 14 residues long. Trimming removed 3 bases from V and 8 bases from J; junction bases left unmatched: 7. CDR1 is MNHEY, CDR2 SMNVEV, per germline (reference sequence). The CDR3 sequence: CASSFHGQGSGYTF. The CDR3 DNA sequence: TGTGCCAGCAGTTTTCACGGACAGGGGAGCGGCTACACCTTC.

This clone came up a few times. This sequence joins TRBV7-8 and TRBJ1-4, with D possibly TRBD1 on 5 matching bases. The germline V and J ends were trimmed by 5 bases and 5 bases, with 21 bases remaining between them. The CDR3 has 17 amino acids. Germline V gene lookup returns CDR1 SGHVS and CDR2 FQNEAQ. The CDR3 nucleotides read TGTGCCAGCAGCCCAAAGATCTCTCAGACAGCAAATGAAAAACTGTTTTTT. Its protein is CASSPKISQTANEKLFF.

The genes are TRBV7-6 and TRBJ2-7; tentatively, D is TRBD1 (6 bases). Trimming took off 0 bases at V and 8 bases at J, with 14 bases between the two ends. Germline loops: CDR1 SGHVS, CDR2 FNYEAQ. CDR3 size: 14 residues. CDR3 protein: CASSLAFTGSQQYF. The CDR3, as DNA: TGTGCCAGCAGCTTAGCTTTCACAGGGTCTCAGCAGTACTTC.

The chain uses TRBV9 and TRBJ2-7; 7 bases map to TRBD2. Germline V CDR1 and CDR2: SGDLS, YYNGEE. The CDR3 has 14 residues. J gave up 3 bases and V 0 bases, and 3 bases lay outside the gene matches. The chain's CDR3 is CASSVAGGGYEQYF. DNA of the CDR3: TGTGCCAGCAGCGTAGCTGGGGGGGGCTACGAGCAGTACTTC. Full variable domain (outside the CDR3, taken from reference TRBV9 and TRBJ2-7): DSGVTQTPKHLITATGQRVTLRCSPRSGDLSVYWYQQSLDQGLQFLIQYYNGEERAKGNILERFSAQQFPDLHSELNLSSLELGDSALYFCASSVAGGGYEQYFGPGTRLTVT.

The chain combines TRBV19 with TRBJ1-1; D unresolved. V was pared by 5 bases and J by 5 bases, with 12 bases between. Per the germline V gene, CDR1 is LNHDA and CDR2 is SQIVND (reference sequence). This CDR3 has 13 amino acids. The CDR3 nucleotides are TGTGCCAGTAGTTTCTTAGACTCAACTGAAGCTTTCTTT. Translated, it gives CASSFLDSTEAFF.

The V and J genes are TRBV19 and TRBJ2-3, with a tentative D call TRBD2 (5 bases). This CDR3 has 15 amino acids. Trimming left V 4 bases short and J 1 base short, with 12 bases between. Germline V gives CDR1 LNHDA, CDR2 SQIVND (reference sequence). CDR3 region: CASSKEVTGTDTQYF. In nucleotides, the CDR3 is TGTGCCAGTAGTAAGGAGGTCACTGGCACAGATACGCAGTATTTT.

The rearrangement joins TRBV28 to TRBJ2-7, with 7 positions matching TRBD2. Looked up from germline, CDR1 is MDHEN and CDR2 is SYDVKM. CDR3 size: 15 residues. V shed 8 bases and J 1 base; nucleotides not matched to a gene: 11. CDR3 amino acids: CASREFEGGSYEQYF. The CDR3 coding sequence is TGTGCCAGCCGAGAGTTCGAGGGAGGGTCCTACGAGCAGTACTTC.

CDR3 loop: CASRSGNLGEQYF. The CDR3 bases are TGCGCCAGCAGGTCAGGGAACTTGGGAGAGCAGTACTTC. The gene calls are TRBV5-1 and TRBJ2-7, with a possible D match to TRBD1 (5 bases). The V end was cut by 5 bases, the J end by 7 bases, with 16 bases between. The CDR3 spans 13 residues. Germline assignment: CDR1 SGHRS and CDR2 YFSETQ.

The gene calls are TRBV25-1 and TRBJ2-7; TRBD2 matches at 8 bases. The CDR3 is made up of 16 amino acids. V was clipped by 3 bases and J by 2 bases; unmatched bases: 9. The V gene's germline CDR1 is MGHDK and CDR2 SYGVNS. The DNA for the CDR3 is TGTGCCAGCAGTGAGGCCTCTAGCGGGTCTACCTACGAGCAGTACTTC. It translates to CASSEASSGSTYEQYF.

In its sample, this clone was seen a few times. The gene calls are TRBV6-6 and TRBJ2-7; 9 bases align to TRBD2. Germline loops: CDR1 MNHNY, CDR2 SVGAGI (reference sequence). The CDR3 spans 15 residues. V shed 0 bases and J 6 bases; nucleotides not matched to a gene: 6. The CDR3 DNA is TGTGCCAGCAGTTACTCTGCGGGGGGGCGCGCCGAGCAGTACTTC. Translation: CASSYSAGGRAEQYF.

The DNA of the CDR3 is TGTGCCAGCAGCTTATCACGGGGGAATAATGAGCAGTTCTTC. Residues: CASSLSRGNNEQFF. V usage is TRBV7-3 and J usage is TRBJ2-1, with D possibly TRBD2 on 6 matching bases. Germline V lookup: CDR1 SGHTA, CDR2 FQGTGA. The CDR3 length is 14 residues. Trimming took 2 bases from V and 7 from J, leaving 12 bases between them.

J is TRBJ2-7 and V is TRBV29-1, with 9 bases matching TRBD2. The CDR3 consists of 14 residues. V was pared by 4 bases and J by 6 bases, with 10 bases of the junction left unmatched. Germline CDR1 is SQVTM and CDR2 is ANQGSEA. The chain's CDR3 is CSVGHLAGASEQYF. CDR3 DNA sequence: TGCAGCGTTGGGCATTTAGCGGGAGCCTCCGAGCAGTACTTC.

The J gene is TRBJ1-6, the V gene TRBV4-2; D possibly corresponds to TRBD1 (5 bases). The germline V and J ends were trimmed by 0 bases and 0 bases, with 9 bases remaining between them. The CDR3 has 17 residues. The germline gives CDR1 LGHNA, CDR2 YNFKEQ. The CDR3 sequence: CASSQDPGFSYNSPLHF. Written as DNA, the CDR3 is TGTGCCAGCAGCCAAGATCCAGGGTTCTCCTATAATTCACCCCTCCACTTT.

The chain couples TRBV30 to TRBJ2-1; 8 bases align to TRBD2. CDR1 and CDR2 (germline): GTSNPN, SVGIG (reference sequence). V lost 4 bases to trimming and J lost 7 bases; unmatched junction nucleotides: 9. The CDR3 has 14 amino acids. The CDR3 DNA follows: TGTGCCTGGATTGGACTAGCAGGTCTTAATGAGCAGTTCTTC. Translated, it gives CAWIGLAGLNEQFF.

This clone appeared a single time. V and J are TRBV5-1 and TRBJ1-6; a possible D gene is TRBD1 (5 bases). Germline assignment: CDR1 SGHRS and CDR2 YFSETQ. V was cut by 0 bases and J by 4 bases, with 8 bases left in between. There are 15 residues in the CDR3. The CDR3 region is CASSLGRAYNSPLHF. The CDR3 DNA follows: TGCGCCAGCAGCTTGGGCAGGGCGTATAATTCACCCCTCCACTTT.

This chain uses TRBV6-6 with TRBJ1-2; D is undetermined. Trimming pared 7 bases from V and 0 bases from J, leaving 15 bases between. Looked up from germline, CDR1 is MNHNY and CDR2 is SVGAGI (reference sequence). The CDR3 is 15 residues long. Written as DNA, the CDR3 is TGTGCCAGCACCAAATCAGTACTAGCTAACTATGGCTACACCTTC. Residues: CASTKSVLANYGYTF.

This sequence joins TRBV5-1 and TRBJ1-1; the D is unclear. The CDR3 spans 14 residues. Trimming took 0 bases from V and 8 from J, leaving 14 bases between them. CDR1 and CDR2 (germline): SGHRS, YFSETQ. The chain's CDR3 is CASSLVGRKGEAFF. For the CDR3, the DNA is TGCGCCAGCAGCTTGGTGGGGAGGAAAGGGGAAGCTTTCTTT.

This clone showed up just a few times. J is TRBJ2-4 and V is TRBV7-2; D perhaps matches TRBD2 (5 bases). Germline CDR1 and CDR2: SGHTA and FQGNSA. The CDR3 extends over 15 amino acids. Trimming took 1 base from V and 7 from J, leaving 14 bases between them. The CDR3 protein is CASSLGRLGVNIQYF. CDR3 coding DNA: TGTGCCAGCAGCTTAGGGAGGTTAGGCGTGAACATTCAGTACTTC.